The TCR beta chain under discussion was sequenced for a study of human T cells and chemical hapten exposure. Study-wide background: Slight differences in pooled library volume were the main source of varying TCR yields across samples. Study-wide findings and caveats: DPC sensitization did not alter TCRs above 1 in 1000 frequency.

As the library was built, unique molecular identifiers were attached to individual cDNA molecules. In TCRdb, the RACE reads were re-called with MiXCR into one record per CDR3 protein. Of fewer than 85,000 distinct CDR3 sequences detected, roughly 8.7% appear once; the ten largest clones hold over 1.5%. Deletions cut 0 bases from V and 5 bases from J, with 10 bases between. Germline values: CDR1 LGHDT, CDR2 YNNKEL (reference sequence). The CDR3 is 15 amino acids. With regard to this clonotype: Its target is unknown.

Time point: healthy volunteer bleed at 6 weeks. Unseparated into fractions, whole blood served as the source from which total RNA was extracted. The sample comprised whole blood. This rearrangement joins TRBV3-1 to TRBJ1-4; the D gene is possibly TRBD1 (5 bases). The clonotype comes from a male donor in good health. Some clones in this sample may be carry-over from other donors' samples. CDR3 loop: CASSQDRVSNEKLFF. The DNA of the CDR3 is TGTGCCAGCAGCCAAGACAGGGTTTCGAATGAAAAACTGTTTTTT.